A single sample gave rise to the 20 T cell receptor beta chains below, sequenced in a study of T cells in Graves' hyperthyroidism and ophthalmopathy. RNA transcripts served as the template for amplifying TCR beta CDR3 regions. When the TCR CDR3 underwent first-round RT-PCR, the HTBI primer set was used. TCRdb re-called the multiplex PCR reads with MiXCR, one entry per CDR3 protein. The table shows hundreds of thousands of distinct CDR3 sequences, with 14% occurring only once. The sample consisted of blood. Source of these receptors: a woman aged 18 to 35 with Graves' hyperthyroidism.

CDR3 sequence: CSATGTSLSVAKNIQYF. The DNA for the CDR3 is TGCAGTGCTACCGGGACTAGCCTTTCGGTAGCCAAAAACATTCAGTACTTC. The genes are TRBV20-1 and TRBJ2-4, with TRBD2 identical over 9 bases. The CDR3 runs 17 residues. Losses at the gene ends were 4 bases for V and 0 bases for J; bases not matched to a gene: 10. Germline V gene data show CDR1 as DFQATT and CDR2 as SNEGSKA (reference sequence).

This clonotype has just a few counts. The chain combines TRBV12-5 with TRBJ2-3; the D gene is possibly TRBD1 (6 bases). CDR3 size: 14 residues. Germline V gene data show CDR1 as LGHNT and CDR2 as FRNRAP. Trimming shortened V by 1 base and J by 5 bases, and 10 bases separated the two germline ends. CDR3 amino acids: CASGLAGAGDTQYF. The CDR3, as DNA: TGTGCTAGTGGTTTGGCAGGGGCGGGAGATACGCAGTATTTT.

This clonotype was recorded at least ten times. The chain is built from TRBV9 and TRBJ1-2; tentative D call: TRBD1 (5 bases). The CDR3 spans 15 residues. Trimming pared 3 bases from V and 8 bases from J, leaving 20 bases between. CDR1 is SGDLS and CDR2 is YYNGEE in the germline V gene. CDR3 residues: CASSGRIGGEQGYTF. The CDR3 coding sequence is TGTGCCAGCAGCGGACGTATCGGGGGGGAGCAAGGCTACACCTTC.

The chain couples TRBV14 to TRBJ1-1, with a weak D call TRBD1 (5 bases). V was shortened by 1 base and J by 11 bases, with 11 bases between the two germline ends. CDR1 SGHDN and CDR2 FVKESK come from the germline V gene. The length of the CDR3 is 12 residues. The CDR3 sequence: CASSQGGGMAFF. DNA of the CDR3: TGTGCCAGCAGCCAAGGGGGGGGAATGGCTTTCTTT.

At least ten counts were recorded for this clonotype. This rearrangement joins TRBV20-1 to TRBJ1-2, with D unclear. CDR1 and CDR2 from the germline V gene are DFQATT and SNEGSKA (reference sequence). V dropped 6 bases and J dropped 3 bases, with 14 bases sitting between them. The CDR3 totals 13 residues. Written as DNA, the CDR3 is TGCAGTGCCCGGATTCCAGAGTACTATGGCTACACCTTC. This sequence encodes CSARIPEYYGYTF.

This clonotype came up many times. The chain combines TRBV28 with TRBJ2-1; TRBD2 agrees at 11 bases. The CDR3 extends over 19 amino acids. Germline V gene lookup returns CDR1 MDHEN and CDR2 SYDVKM. The junction had 16 bases not matched to a gene; V was cut back by 4 bases and J by 5 bases. DNA for the CDR3: TGTGCCAGCAGTTGGGGGGGGTTAGCGGGAGGGCCTGGAGACAATGAGCAGTTCTTC. It yields the protein CASSWGGLAGGPGDNEQFF.

This clonotype was found many times. The rearrangement uses TRBV30 and TRBJ2-1, with D maybe TRBD1 (5 bases). This CDR3 contains 13 residues. Trimming removed 2 bases from V and 5 bases from J, with 10 bases in between. Germline lookup yields CDR1 GTSNPN and CDR2 SVGIG (reference sequence). The DNA of the CDR3 is TGTGCCTGGAGTAGGGGTCCCCACAATGAGCAGTTCTTC. Its protein is CAWSRGPHNEQFF.

Comments on this clonotype: A much more abundant neighbour one base away suggests this may be a read error. This sequence joins TRBV12-3 or TRBV12-4 and TRBJ2-7; unclear D gene. Trimming left V 5 bases short and J 3 bases short, with 11 bases between. The CDR3 totals 13 residues. The CDR3 reads CASSLELNYEQYF. The CDR3 DNA sequence: TGTGCCAGCAGTCTTGAACTGAACTACGAGCAGTACTTC.

This clonotype was seen a handful of times. The rearrangement links TRBV6-1 to TRBJ2-1; 10 bases are a match to TRBD2. Trimming cost V 5 bases and J 6 bases; bases outside gene matches: 7. Germline CDR1 reads MNHNS; CDR2 reads SASEGT. There are 15 residues in the CDR3. DNA for the CDR3: TGTGCCAGCAGTTTTCCCGGGACTAGCGTCAATGAGCAGTTCTTC. It translates to CASSFPGTSVNEQFF.

The rearrangement joins TRBV24-1 to TRBJ2-3, with 10 nucleotides matching TRBD2. The length of the CDR3 is 15 residues. V lost 6 bases and J lost 4; bases outside the gene matches: 6. The germline V gene has CDR1 KGHDR and CDR2 SFDVKD. The CDR3, as DNA: TGTGCCACCAGTAACAGCGGGAGGGCTGCAGATACGCAGTATTTT. Residues: CATSNSGRAADTQYF.

The sample holds many counts of this clonotype. The chain links TRBV2 to TRBJ2-2; possible D gene TRBD1, 5 bases. The CDR3 totals 14 residues. Per the germline V gene, CDR1 is SNHLY and CDR2 is FYNNEI. The CDR3 protein is CTTMAGQNTGELFF. The CDR3 DNA is TGTACCACCATGGCAGGGCAAAACACCGGGGAGCTGTTTTTT.

This clonotype was observed many times. V is TRBV29-1 and J is TRBJ2-1; 10 positions match TRBD2. Germline CDR1 SQVTM, CDR2 ANQGSEA. The junction had 8 bases not matched to a gene; V was cut back by 4 bases and J by 5 bases. This CDR3 region has 15 residues. The CDR3 region has the DNA TGCAGCGTTGTCTCAGCGGGAGGGCTAAACAATGAGCAGTTCTTC. It translates to CSVVSAGGLNNEQFF.

This chain uses TRBV5-6 with TRBJ1-2; D not resolved. In germline, CDR1 is SGHDT, CDR2 YYEEEE. The V gene lost 3 bases and the J gene lost 5 bases, with 14 bases spanning the gap. CDR3 length: 14 residues. The CDR3 is CASSSPWSSYGYTF. The CDR3 DNA sequence: TGTGCCAGCAGCTCTCCCTGGTCGTCGTATGGCTACACCTTC. Drawing the rest from reference TRBV5-6 and TRBJ1-2, the complete variable domain is DAGVTQSPTHLIKTRGQQVTLRCSPKSGHDTVSWYQQALGQGPQFIFQYYEEEERQRGNFPDRFSGHQFPNYSSELNVNALLLGDSALYLCASSSPWSSYGYTFGSGTRLTVV.

This clonotype was picked up many times. The V call is TRBV6-1, the J call TRBJ1-1; 7 bases agree with TRBD1. The junction had 4 bases not matched to a gene; V was cut back by 6 bases and J by 9 bases. This CDR3 has 11 amino acids. Germline CDR1 is MNHNS and CDR2 is SASEGT. This CDR3 is CASRRDRKAFF. The CDR3 nucleotides read TGTGCCAGCAGGAGGGACAGAAAAGCTTTCTTT.

The chain joins TRBV25-1 to TRBJ2-1, with D possibly TRBD2 on 5 matching bases. The germline V gene encodes CDR1 MGHDK and CDR2 SYGVNS. This CDR3 comprises 18 residues. The V gene lost 6 bases and the J gene lost 0 bases, with 21 bases spanning the gap. CDR3 DNA sequence: TGTGCCAGCAGCCCACGTCTTGGGAGTCCAAGCTCCTACAATGAGCAGTTCTTC. Its translation: CASSPRLGSPSSYNEQFF. The full variable domain, its missing parts supplied by reference TRBV25-1 and TRBJ2-1, is EADIYQTPRYLVIGTGKKITLECSQTMGHDKMYWYQQDPGMELHLIHYSYGVNSTEKGDLSSESTVSRIRTEHFPLTLESARPSHTSQYLCASSPRLGSPSSYNEQFFGPGTRLTVL.

Only a few counts were recorded for this clonotype. J is TRBJ2-7 and V is TRBV7-9; 9 positions agree with TRBD1. This CDR3 is built from 15 residues. Germline V gene lookup returns CDR1 SEHNR and CDR2 FQNEAQ (reference sequence). V was pared by 5 bases and J by 6 bases, with 11 bases of the junction left unmatched. CDR3 DNA sequence: TGTGCCAGCAGCCCCGGACAGGGGAATTTTCTCGAGCAGTACTTC. It encodes CASSPGQGNFLEQYF.

For the CDR3, the DNA is TGTGCCAGCAGCTTAGGGGCAGGTTCGACCGGGGAGCTGTTTTTT. Translated, it gives CASSLGAGSTGELFF. The J gene is TRBJ2-2, the V gene TRBV7-2, with D unclear. The CDR3 contains 15 residues. Per the germline V gene, CDR1 is SGHTA and CDR2 is FQGNSA. V gave up 1 base and J gave up 5 bases, with 11 bases separating them.

This clonotype was recorded at least ten times. The rearrangement links TRBV30 to TRBJ1-2, with D tentatively TRBD1 (6 bases). The CDR3 is 13 residues long. Germline CDR1 is GTSNPN and CDR2 is SVGIG (reference sequence). V dropped 0 bases and J dropped 7 bases, with 12 bases sitting between them. CDR3 protein: CAWSVDSWLGYTF. The CDR3 DNA sequence: TGTGCCTGGAGTGTGGACAGTTGGCTTGGCTACACCTTC. Full variable domain (rest looked up from reference TRBV30 and TRBJ1-2): SQTIHQWPATLVQPVGSPLSLECTVEGTSNPNLYWYRQAAGRGLQLLFYSVGIGQISSEVPQNLSASRPQDRQFILSSKKLLLSDSGFYLCAWSVDSWLGYTFGSGTRLTVV.

In this sample, this clonotype turned up a few times. One end of the junction varies from germline; a read error may be responsible. The J gene is TRBJ2-3, the V gene TRBV10-3; the D is unclear. CDR1 and CDR2 (germline): ENHRY, SYGVKD. This CDR3 has 12 residues. CDR3 coding DNA: TGTGCCATCAGGGAGTCCGCAGATGCGCAGTATTTT. Its translation is CAIRESADAQYF.

This clonotype was counted a few times. The gene calls are TRBV2 and TRBJ2-7, with D perhaps TRBD1 (6 bases). V was pared by 1 base and J by 9 bases, with 7 bases between. This CDR3 has 11 amino acids. In germline, CDR1 is SNHLY, CDR2 FYNNEI. The CDR3 loop is CASSEVRGQYF. In nucleotides, the CDR3 is TGTGCCAGCAGTGAAGTCAGGGGGCAGTACTTC.